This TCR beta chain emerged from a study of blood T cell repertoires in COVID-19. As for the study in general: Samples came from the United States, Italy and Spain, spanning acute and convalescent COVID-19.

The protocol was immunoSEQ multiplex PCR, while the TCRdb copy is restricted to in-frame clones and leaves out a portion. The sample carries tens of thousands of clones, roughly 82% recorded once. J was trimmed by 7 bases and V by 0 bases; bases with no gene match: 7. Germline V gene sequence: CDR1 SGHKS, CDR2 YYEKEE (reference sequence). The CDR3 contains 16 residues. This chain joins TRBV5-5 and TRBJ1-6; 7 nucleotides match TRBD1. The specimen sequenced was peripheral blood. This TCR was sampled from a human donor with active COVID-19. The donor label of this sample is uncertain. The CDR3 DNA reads TGTGCCAGCAGCTTGGTTCCGGGACAGCACAATTCACCCCTCCACTTT. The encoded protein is CASSLVPGQHNSPLHF.